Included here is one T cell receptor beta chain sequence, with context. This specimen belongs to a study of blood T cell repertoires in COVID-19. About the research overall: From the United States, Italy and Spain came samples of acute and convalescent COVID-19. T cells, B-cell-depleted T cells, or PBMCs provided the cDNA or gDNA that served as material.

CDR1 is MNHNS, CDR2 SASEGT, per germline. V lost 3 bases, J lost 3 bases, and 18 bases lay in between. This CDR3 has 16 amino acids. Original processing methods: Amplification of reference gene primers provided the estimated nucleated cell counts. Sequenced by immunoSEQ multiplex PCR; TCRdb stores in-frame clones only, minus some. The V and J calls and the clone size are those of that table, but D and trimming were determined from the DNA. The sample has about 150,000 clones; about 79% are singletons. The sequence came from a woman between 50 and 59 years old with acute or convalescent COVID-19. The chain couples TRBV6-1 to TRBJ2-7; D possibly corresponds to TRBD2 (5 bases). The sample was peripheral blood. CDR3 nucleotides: TGTGCCAGCAGTGAGTTTACTAACACGGGGAGCTACGAGCAGTACTTC. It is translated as CASSEFTNTGSYEQYF.